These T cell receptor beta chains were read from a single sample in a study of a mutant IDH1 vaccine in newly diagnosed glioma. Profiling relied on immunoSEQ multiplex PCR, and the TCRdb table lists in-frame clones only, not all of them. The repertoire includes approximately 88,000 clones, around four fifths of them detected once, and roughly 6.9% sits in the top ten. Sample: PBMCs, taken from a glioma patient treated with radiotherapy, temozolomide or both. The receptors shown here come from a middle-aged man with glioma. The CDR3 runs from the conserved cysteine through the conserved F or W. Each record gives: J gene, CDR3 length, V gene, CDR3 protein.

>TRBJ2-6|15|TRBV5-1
CASSLAGTGANVLTF
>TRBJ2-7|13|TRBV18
CASSSSRGSEQYF
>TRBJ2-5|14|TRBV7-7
CASSSTGFQETQYF
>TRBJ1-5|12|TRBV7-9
CASSLRDQPQHF
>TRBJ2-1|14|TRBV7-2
CASSAGRDRDEQFF
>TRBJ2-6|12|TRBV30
CAEVSGANVLTF
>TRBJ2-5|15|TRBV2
CASSEMRTASETQYF
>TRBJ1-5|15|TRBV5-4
CASSLDPGGNQPQHF
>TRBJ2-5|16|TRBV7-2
CASSQIAGGTLETQYF
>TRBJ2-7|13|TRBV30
CAWSLGGNYEQYF
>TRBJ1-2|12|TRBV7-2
CASSIPGYGYTF
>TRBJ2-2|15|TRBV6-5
CASSSGTWNTGELFF
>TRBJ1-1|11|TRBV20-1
CSGRRVTEAFF
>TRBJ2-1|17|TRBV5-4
CASSRGHSGATYNEQFF
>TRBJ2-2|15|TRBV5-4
CASSQDRLDTGELFF
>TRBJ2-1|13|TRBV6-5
CASSPPPTLQQFF
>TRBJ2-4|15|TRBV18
CASSNSGLAKNIQYF